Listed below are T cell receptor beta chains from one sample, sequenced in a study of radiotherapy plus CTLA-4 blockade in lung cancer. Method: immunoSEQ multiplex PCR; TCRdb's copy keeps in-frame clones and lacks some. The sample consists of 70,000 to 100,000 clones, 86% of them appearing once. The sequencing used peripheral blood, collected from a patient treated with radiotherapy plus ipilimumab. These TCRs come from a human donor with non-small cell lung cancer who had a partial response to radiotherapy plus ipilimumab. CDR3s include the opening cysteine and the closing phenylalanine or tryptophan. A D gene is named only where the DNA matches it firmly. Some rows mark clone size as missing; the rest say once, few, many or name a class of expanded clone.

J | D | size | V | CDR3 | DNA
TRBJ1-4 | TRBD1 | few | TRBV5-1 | CASSLAGTGGEKLFF | TGCGCCAGCAGCTTGGCGGGGACAGGGGGCGAAAAACTGTTTTTT
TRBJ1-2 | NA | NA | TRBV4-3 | CASSKRGIKYYGYTF | TGCGCCAGCAGCAAACGGGGGATTAAGTACTATGGCTACACCTTC
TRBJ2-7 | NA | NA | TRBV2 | CASSAQGGSYEQYF | TGTGCCAGCAGTGCGCAGGGAGGCTCCTACGAGCAGTACTTC
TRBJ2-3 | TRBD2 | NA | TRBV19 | CASSQLAATDTQYF | TGTGCCAGTAGCCAACTAGCGGCCACAGATACGCAGTATTTT
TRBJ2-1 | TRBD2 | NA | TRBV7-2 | CASSLARGLAGAEFF | TGTGCCAGCAGCTTAGCGCGGGGACTAGCGGGAGCAGAGTTCTTC
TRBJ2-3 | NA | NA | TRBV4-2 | CASGAALEGTQYF | TGTGCCAGCGGGGCAGCCTTGGAAGGAACGCAGTATTTT
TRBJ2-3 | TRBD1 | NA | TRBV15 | CATSRYDRGGTDTQYF | TGTGCCACCAGCAGATATGACAGGGGCGGCACAGATACGCAGTATTTT
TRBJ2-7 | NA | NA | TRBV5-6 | CASSYRGAGSYEQYF | TGTGCCAGCAGCTATCGGGGGGCCGGCTCCTACGAGCAGTACTTC
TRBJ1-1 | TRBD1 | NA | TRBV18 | CASSRGQNMNTEAFF | TGTGCCAGCTCACGGGGACAGAACATGAACACTGAAGCTTTCTTT
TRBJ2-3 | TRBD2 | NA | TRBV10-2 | CAGNSGMGTDTQYF | TGCGCCGGGAACAGCGGGATGGGCACAGATACGCAGTATTTT
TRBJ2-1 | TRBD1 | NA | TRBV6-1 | CASSVDRDTYNEQFF | TGTGCCAGCAGTGTCGACAGGGACACCTACAATGAGCAGTTCTTC
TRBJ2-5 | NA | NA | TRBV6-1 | CASEGETQYF | TGTGCCAGCGAGGGAGAGACCCAGTACTTC
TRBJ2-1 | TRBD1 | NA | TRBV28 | CASSFSDRDSEQFF | TGTGCCAGCAGTTTCAGTGACAGGGATAGTGAGCAGTTCTTC
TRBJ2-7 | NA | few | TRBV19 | CASSIRYERPYEQYF | TGTGCCAGTAGTATAAGGTACGAGCGGCCGTACGAGCAGTACTTC
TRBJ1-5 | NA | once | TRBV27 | CASSSIPLRGDQPQHF | TGTGCCAGCAGTTCTATACCCCTTCGGGGGGATCAGCCCCAGCATTTT
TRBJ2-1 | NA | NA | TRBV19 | CASSIGGGYNEQFF | TGTGCCAGTAGTATAGGTGGGGGCTATAATGAGCAGTTCTTC
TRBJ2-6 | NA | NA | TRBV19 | CASSIRSLGSGANVLTF | TGTGCCAGTAGTATCCGTAGCCTGGGCTCTGGGGCCAACGTCCTGACTTTC
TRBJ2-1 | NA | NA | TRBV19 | CASTATAPHEQFF | TGTGCCAGTACGGCGACAGCCCCTCATGAGCAGTTCTTC
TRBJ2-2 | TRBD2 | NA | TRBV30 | CAGLAGKNTGELFF | TGTGCGGGACTAGCGGGAAAGAACACCGGGGAGCTGTTTTTT
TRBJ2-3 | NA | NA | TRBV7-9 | CASSLGPGHTDTQYF | TGTGCCAGCAGCTTAGGACCAGGGCACACAGATACGCAGTATTTT
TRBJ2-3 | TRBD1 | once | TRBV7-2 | CASSPPMTGTHTQYF | TGTGCCAGCAGCCCCCCGATGACAGGGACCCATACGCAGTATTTT
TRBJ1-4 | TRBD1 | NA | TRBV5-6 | CASSLGVQGARKLFF | TGTGCCAGCAGCTTGGGGGTCCAGGGGGCGAGAAAACTGTTTTTT
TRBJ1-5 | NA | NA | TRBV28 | CASSLRITYRDQPQHF | TGTGCCAGCAGCCTTCGAATAACTTACAGGGATCAGCCCCAGCATTTT
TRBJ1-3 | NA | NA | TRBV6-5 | CASSYSYDGGGNTIYF | TGTGCCAGCAGTTACTCCTATGATGGGGGGGGAAACACCATATATTTT
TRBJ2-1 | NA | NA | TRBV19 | CASSGNPGLLEQFF | TGTGCCAGTAGTGGAAACCCGGGACTCCTGGAGCAGTTCTTC